This TCR beta chain emerged from a study of blood T cell repertoires in COVID-19. The CDR3 is 13 amino acids. Germline CDR1 is SEHNR and CDR2 is FQNEAQ (reference sequence). V was pared by 2 bases and J by 7 bases, with 4 bases of the junction left unmatched. Only in-frame clones appear in the TCRdb table, and some are missing; sequencing was by immunoSEQ multiplex PCR. The sample lists fewer than 85,000 clones; approximately 81% were seen once. J is TRBJ1-1 and V is TRBV7-9; 7 nucleotides agree with TRBD1. The sequence was collected from an older woman with acute or convalescent COVID-19. Input material: peripheral blood. CDR3 in DNA: TGTGCCAGCAGCTTATCCCGGACAGGTGAAGCTTTCTTT. As protein: CASSLSRTGEAFF.